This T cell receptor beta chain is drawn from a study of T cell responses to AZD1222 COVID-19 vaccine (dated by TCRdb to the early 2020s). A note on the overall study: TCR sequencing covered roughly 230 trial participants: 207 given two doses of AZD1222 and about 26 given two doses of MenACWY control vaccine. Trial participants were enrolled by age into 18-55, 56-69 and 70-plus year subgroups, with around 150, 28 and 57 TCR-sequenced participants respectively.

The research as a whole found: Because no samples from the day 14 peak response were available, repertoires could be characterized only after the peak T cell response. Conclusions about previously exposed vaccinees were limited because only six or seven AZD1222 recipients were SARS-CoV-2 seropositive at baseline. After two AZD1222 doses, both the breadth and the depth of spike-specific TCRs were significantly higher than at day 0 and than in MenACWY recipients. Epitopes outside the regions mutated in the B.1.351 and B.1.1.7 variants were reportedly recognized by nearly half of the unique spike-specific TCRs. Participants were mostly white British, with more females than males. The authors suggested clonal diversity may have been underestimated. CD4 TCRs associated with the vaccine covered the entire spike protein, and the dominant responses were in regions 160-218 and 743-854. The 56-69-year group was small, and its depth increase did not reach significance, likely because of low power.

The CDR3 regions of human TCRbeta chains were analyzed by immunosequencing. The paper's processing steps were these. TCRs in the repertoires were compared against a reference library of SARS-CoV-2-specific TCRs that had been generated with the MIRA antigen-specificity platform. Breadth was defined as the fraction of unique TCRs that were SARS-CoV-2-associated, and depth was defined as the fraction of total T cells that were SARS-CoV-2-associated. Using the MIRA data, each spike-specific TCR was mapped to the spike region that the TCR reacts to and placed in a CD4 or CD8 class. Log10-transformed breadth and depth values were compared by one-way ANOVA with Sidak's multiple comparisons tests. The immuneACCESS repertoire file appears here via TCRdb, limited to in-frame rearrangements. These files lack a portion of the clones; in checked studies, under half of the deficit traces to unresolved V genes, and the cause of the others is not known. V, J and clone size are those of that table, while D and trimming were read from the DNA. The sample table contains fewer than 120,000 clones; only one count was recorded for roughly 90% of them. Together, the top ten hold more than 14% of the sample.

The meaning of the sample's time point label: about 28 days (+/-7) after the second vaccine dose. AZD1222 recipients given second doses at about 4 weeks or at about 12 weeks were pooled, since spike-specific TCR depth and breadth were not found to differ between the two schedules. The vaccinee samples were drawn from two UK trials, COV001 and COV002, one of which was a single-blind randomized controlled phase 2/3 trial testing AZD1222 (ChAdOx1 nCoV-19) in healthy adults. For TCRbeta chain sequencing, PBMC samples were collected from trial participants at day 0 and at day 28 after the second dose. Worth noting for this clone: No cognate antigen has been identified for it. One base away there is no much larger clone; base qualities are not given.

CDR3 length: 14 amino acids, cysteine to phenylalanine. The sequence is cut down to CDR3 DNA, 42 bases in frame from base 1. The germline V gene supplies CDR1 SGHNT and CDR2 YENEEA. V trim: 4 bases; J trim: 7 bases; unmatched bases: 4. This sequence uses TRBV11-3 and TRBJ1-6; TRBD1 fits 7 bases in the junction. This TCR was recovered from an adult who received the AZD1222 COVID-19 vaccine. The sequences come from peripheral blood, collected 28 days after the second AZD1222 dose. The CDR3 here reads CASSSQGTNSPLHF. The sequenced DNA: TGTGCCAGCAGCTCACAGGGGACGAATTCACCCCTCCACTTT.